These 9 T cell receptor beta chains originate from one sample sequenced in a study of blood T cell repertoires in COVID-19. Assay: immunoSEQ multiplex PCR; the TCRdb copy retains only in-frame clones and omits some. The profile shows under 250,000 clones, around 75% of them singletons. Sequenced: peripheral blood. Receptor source: a woman in her thirties or forties with COVID-19, enrolled during active disease.

The chain has TRBV6-5 and TRBJ2-7; possibly TRBD1 for D (6 bases). V lost 5 bases and J lost 0, with 11 bases in between. The CDR3 covers 14 residues. Germline CDR1 and CDR2: MNHEY and SVGAGI. CDR3 residues: CASSLGTLSYEQYF. The CDR3 region has the DNA TGTGCCAGCAGTCTAGGGACACTCTCCTACGAGCAGTACTTC.

V usage is TRBV11-2 and J usage is TRBJ1-4; D call uncertain. This CDR3 spans 14 amino acids. Germline values: CDR1 SGHAT, CDR2 FQNNGV. V lost 1 base to trimming and J lost 8 bases, with 11 bases between them. For the CDR3, the DNA is TGTGCCAGCAGCTTAGGAGGATGGGAGGAAAAACTGTTTTTT. It codes for CASSLGGWEEKLFF. Full variable domain (outside the CDR3, taken from reference TRBV11-2 and TRBJ1-4): EAGVAQSPRYKIIEKRQSVAFWCNPISGHATLYWYQQILGQGPKLLIQFQNNGVVDDSQLPKDRFSAERLKGVDSTLKIQPAKLEDSAVYLCASSLGGWEEKLFFGSGTQLSVL.

V and J are TRBV5-4 and TRBJ2-5; 7 nucleotides align to TRBD2. CDR3 size: 15 residues. The trim removed 5 bases at V and 4 bases at J, leaving 11 bases unmatched. Germline V gives CDR1 SGHNT, CDR2 YYREEE (reference sequence). CDR3 in amino acids: CASRWGGKSGETQYF. CDR3 DNA sequence: TGTGCCAGCAGATGGGGGGGAAAAAGTGGAGAGACCCAGTACTTC. The entire variable domain, with the rest obtained from reference TRBV5-4 and TRBJ2-5, is as follows: ETGVTQSPTHLIKTRGQQVTLRCSSQSGHNTVSWYQQALGQGPQFIFQYYREEENGRGNFPPRFSGLQFPNYSSELNVNALELDDSALYLCASRWGGKSGETQYFGPGTRLLVL.

This rearrangement joins TRBV19 to TRBJ1-6, with D unclear. This CDR3 is 16 amino acids long. CDR1 LNHDA and CDR2 SQIVND come from the germline V gene (reference sequence). V lost 1 base and J 5 bases, leaving 12 bases between the germline ends. The CDR3 sequence is CASSIASSGNNSPLHF. DNA for the CDR3: TGTGCCAGTAGTATAGCGAGTAGCGGGAATAATTCACCCCTCCACTTT.

The rearrangement joins TRBV7-2 to TRBJ1-2, with TRBD1 as a possible D gene (6 bases). This CDR3 is built from 14 residues. The germline CDR1 and CDR2 sequences are SGHTA and FQGNSA. Trimming stripped 2 bases from V and 8 bases from J, with 15 bases between. The CDR3 DNA is TGTGCCAGCAGCTTATGGGGGGGCAGGGGCGGCTACACCTTC. It codes for CASSLWGGRGGYTF.

On this clone: In the same sample, other DNA sequences code for this CDR3. The CDR3 loop is CASSPPGLAGDRETQYF. As DNA, the CDR3 is TGTGCCAGCTCACCGCCCGGACTAGCGGGAGATCGAGAGACCCAGTACTTC. The chain carries TRBV18 and TRBJ2-5; 13 bases are shared with TRBD2. Germline-derived CDR1 and CDR2 are KGHSH and LQKENI. CDR3 length: 17 amino acids. V lost 3 bases, J lost 4 bases, and 8 bases stayed unmatched.

This sequence joins TRBV24-1 and TRBJ2-1; 13 bases agree with TRBD2. Germline V lookup: CDR1 KGHDR, CDR2 SFDVKD. There are 16 residues in the CDR3. J gave up 9 bases and V 0 bases, and 4 bases lay outside the gene matches. CDR3 in DNA: TGTGCCACCAGTGATTTGGGACTAGCGGGGGAAGGTGAGCAGTTCTTC. This encodes CATSDLGLAGEGEQFF.

The V and J genes are TRBV29-1 and TRBJ1-2; TRBD1 is a possible D gene (5 bases). Germline V gives CDR1 SQVTM, CDR2 ANQGSEA. This CDR3 region has 13 residues. V lost 7 bases and J 4 bases, leaving 16 bases between the germline ends. As DNA, the CDR3 is TGCAGCGCCAGAGGGGACTTGGGCTATGGCTACACCTTC. It translates to CSARGDLGYGYTF.

The chain uses TRBV18 and TRBJ2-7; 9 bases line up with TRBD1. Trimming cost V 1 base and J 3 bases; bases outside gene matches: 4. CDR1 and CDR2 (germline): KGHSH, LQKENI. This CDR3 region has 15 residues. CDR3: CASSPRETGGYEQYF. In DNA, the CDR3 is TGTGCCAGCTCACCACGAGAGACAGGGGGCTACGAGCAGTACTTC.